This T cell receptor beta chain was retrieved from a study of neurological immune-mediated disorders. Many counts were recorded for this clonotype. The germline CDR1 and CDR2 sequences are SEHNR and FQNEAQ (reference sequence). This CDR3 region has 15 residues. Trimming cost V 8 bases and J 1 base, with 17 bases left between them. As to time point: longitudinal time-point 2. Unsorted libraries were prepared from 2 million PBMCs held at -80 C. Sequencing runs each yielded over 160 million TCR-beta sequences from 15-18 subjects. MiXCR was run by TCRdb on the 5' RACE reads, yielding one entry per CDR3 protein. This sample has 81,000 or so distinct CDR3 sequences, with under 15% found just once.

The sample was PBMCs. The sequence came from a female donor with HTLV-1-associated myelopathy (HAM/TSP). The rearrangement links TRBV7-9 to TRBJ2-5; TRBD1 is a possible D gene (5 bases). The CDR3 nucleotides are TGTGCCAGCGCAACTCAGGGCCAACCCCAAGAGACCCAGTACTTC. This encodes CASATQGQPQETQYF.